The 2 T cell receptor beta chains below were found in one sample sequenced in a study of regulatory T cells in long-lasting Graves disease. Libraries of TCR beta came from iRepertoire HTBI primers plus Arm-PCR of CDR3 regions. TCRdb recomputed calls from the multiplex PCR reads with MiXCR, one row per CDR3 protein. Of about 380,000 distinct CDR3 sequences detected, 15% to 19% appear once; the ten largest clones hold about a fifth. Sample time point: newly diagnosed GD, antithyroid drugs for less than 3 months. The authors made the TCR library using RNA they extracted from PBMCs. This sample comprised peripheral blood mononuclear cells (PBMCs), obtained at new diagnosis, from a patient treated with antithyroid drugs. Source of these receptors: a female donor with Graves disease.

The table lists this clonotype with many counts. The CDR3 nucleotides read TGCAGCGTTGAAGATCGTCCTGGAAAACTGTTTTTT. Encoded protein: CSVEDRPGKLFF. The chain has TRBV29-1 and TRBJ1-4; no clear D. CDR3 size: 12 residues. The germline V gene encodes CDR1 SQVTM and CDR2 ANQGSEA. V was cut by 0 bases and J by 10 bases, with 9 bases left in between.

This clonotype showed up many times. V is TRBV27 and J is TRBJ1-4; D perhaps matches TRBD1 (5 bases). Deletions cut 6 bases from V and 8 bases from J, with 16 bases between. Germline CDR1 is MNHEY and CDR2 is SMNVEV (reference sequence). The CDR3 sequence is 14 residues long. CDR3 region: CASRPMQGSEKLFF. In DNA form, the CDR3 reads TGTGCCAGCAGACCCATGCAGGGTAGCGAAAAACTGTTTTTT.